This T cell receptor (beta chain) derives from a study of spatial heterogeneity in lung cancer. Whole-study findings and limits: At resection, ubiquitous expanded tumor TCRs appeared in blood more than at follow-up.

TCRdb analysed the 5' RACE reads with MiXCR anew, one entry per CDR3 protein. The sample lists nearly 50,000 distinct CDR3 sequences; roughly 7.6% were seen once. In its sample, this clonotype was seen a few times. As yet, its antigen is unknown. The time point is: sample taken at primary tumor resection. No cell sorting; template was whole RNA from tumor, lung tissue or PBMC. The sequencing here drew on PBMCs, taken at surgery. The receptor's source is a female donor with early-stage non-small cell lung cancer.

The CDR3 nucleotides read TGTGCCAGCAGCCAAGTCGGGACCCGCTCCGTGACCCAGTACTTC. It encodes CASSQVGTRSVTQYF. This sequence joins TRBV14 and TRBJ2-5; D possibly matches TRBD1 or TRBD2 (5 bases each). V was pared by 1 base and J by 7 bases, with 16 bases between. Germline CDR1 reads SGHDN; CDR2 reads FVKESK. This CDR3 has 15 residues.